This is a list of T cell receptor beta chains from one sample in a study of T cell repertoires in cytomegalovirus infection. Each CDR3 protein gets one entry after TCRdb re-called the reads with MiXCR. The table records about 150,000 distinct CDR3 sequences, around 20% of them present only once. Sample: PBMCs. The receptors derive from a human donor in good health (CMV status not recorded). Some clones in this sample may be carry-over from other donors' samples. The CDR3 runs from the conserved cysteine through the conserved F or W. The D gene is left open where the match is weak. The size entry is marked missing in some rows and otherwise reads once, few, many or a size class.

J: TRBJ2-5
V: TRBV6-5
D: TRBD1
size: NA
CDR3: CASSYGAGGQETQYF
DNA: TGTGCCAGCAGTTACGGGGCAGGGGGCCAAGAGACCCAGTACTTC

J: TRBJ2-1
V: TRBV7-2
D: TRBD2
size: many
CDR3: CASSYAGTSGEQFF
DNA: TGTGCCAGCAGCTACGCCGGGACTAGCGGAGAGCAGTTCTTC

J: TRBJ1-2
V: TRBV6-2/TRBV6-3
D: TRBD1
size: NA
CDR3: CASSYSGRGLNYGYTF
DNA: TGTGCCAGCAGTTACTCCGGCAGGGGGCTCAACTATGGCTACACCTTC

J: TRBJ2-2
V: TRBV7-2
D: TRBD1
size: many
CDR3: CASSSTGSRLTGELFF
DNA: TGTGCCAGCAGCTCGACAGGGAGTAGGTTAACCGGGGAGCTGTTTTTT

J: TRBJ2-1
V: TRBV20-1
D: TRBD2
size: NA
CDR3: CSAGRAGTRNEQFF
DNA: TGCAGTGCCGGGAGGGCAGGGACGCGGAATGAGCAGTTCTTC

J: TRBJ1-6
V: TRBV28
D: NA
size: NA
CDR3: CASSYGARDNSPLHF
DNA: TGTGCCAGCAGTTATGGGGCCAGGGATAATTCACCCCTCCACTTT

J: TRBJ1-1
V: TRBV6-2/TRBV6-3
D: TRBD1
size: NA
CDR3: CASSNRQGKYTEAFF
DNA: TGTGCCAGCAGTAATCGACAGGGGAAGTACACTGAAGCTTTCTTT

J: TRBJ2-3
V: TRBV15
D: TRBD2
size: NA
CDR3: CATSRDRLAGSTDTQYF
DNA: TGTGCCACCAGCAGAGATCGGCTAGCGGGATCCACAGATACGCAGTATTTT

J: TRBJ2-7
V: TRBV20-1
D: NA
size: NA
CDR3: CSARDLGTSYEQYF
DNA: TGCAGTGCTAGAGATCTAGGCACCTCCTACGAGCAGTACTTC

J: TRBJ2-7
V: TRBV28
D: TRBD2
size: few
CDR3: CASSSGTSSLYEQYF
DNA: TGTGCCAGCAGTTCCGGGACTAGCAGCCTCTACGAGCAGTACTTC

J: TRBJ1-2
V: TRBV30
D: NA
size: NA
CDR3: CAWWKWTAYANYGYTF
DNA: TGTGCCTGGTGGAAGTGGACAGCTTACGCTAACTATGGCTACACCTTC

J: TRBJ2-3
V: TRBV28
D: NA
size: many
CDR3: CASSLVGSDTQYF
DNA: TGTGCCAGCAGTTTAGTGGGTTCAGATACGCAGTATTTT

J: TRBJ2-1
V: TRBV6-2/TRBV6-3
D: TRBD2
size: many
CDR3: CASSFPTGSGISVAFF
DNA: TGTGCCAGCAGTTTCCCGACGGGTAGCGGGATTAGCGTTGCGTTCTTC

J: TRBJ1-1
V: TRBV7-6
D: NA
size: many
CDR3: CASSSGLGNTEAFF
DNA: TGTGCCAGCAGCTCCGGACTGGGGAACACTGAAGCTTTCTTT

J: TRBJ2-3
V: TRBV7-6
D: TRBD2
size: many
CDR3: CASSPQRGSGGTDTQYF
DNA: TGTGCCAGCAGCCCTCAGCGCGGGAGTGGGGGCACAGATACGCAGTATTTT

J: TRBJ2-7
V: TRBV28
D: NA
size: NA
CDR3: CASSNYGYRQVPSYEQYF
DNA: TGTGCCAGCAGCAACTACGGATACCGACAGGTCCCCTCCTACGAGCAGTACTTC

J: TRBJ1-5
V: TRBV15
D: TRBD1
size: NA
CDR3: CATNRGYREIQPQHF
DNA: TGTGCCACCAACAGGGGTTACAGGGAAATTCAGCCCCAGCATTTT

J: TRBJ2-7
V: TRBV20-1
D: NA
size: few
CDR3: CSARDRAFSYEQYF
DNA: TGCAGTGCTAGAGATCGGGCCTTCTCCTACGAGCAGTACTTC

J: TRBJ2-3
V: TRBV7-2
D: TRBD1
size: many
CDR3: CASSSDRASTDTQYF
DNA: TGTGCCAGCAGCTCGGACAGGGCTAGCACAGATACGCAGTATTTT

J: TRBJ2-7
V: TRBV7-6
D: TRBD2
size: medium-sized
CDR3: CASSPGGGLSSYEQYF
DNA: TGTGCCAGCAGTCCGGGCGGGGGGTTAAGCTCCTACGAGCAGTACTTC

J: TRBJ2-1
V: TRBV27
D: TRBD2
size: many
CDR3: CASAGDSYNEQFF
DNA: TGTGCCAGCGCGGGGGACTCCTACAATGAGCAGTTCTTC

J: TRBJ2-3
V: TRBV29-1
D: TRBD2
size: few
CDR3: CSVRSLLAGATAADTQYF
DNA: TGCAGCGTTAGAAGCTTACTAGCGGGAGCCACAGCCGCAGATACGCAGTATTTT

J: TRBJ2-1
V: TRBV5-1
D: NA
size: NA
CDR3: CASSLDDEQFF
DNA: TGCGCCAGCAGCTTGGACGATGAGCAGTTCTTC

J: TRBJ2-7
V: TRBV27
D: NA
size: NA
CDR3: CASSLSAGEVSYEQYF
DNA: TGTGCCAGCAGTTTATCTGCTGGGGAGGTGTCCTACGAGCAGTACTTC

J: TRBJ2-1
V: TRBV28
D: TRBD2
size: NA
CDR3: CASSFPGTSGSHNEQFF
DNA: TGTGCCAGCAGTTTCCCAGGGACTAGCGGGAGTCACAATGAGCAGTTCTTC

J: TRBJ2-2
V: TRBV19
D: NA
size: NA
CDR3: CASSRPGIGSGELFF
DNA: TGTGCCAGTAGTCGCCCGGGGATAGGTTCCGGGGAGCTGTTTTTT

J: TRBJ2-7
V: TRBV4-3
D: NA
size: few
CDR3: CASSQDPGLPYEQYF
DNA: TGCGCCAGCAGCCAAGATCCGGGCCTCCCCTACGAGCAGTACTTC

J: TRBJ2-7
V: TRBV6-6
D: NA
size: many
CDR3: CASSVDSSSYEQYF
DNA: TGTGCCAGCAGCGTAGACAGTAGCTCCTACGAGCAGTACTTC

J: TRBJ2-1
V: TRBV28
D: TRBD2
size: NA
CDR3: CASSSVTSGGYNEQFF
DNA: TGTGCCAGCAGTTCCGTTACGAGCGGGGGGTACAATGAGCAGTTCTTC